What follows are 3 T cell receptor beta chains derived from one specimen sequenced in a study of T cell changes during pregnancy in multiple sclerosis. Only in-frame clones appear in the TCRdb table, and some are missing; sequencing was by immunoSEQ multiplex PCR. The sample lists tens of thousands of clones; 85% to 90% were seen once. This specimen was CD8+ T cells from peripheral blood mononuclear cells, taken after pregnancy. Receptors were obtained from a female donor in good health, enrolled as a control in a pregnancy study.

The genes are TRBV12-5 and TRBJ1-2; 7 bases agree with TRBD1. V lost 4 bases to trimming and J lost 5 bases; unmatched junction nucleotides: 19. CDR3 length: 18 residues. Germline V lookup: CDR1 LGHNT, CDR2 FRNRAP. CDR3 DNA sequence: TGTGCTAGTGGTTCCCCTTTGACAGGGCCAAAATCTCCGTATGGCTACACCTTC. It encodes CASGSPLTGPKSPYGYTF.

V usage is TRBV29-1 and J usage is TRBJ1-3, with 7 bases fitting TRBD1. Trimming took 7 bases from V and 1 from J; bases not matched to a gene: 4. CDR3 size: 13 residues. Per germline, CDR1 SQVTM and CDR2 ANQGSEA. CDR3 loop: CSAGTVSGNTIYF. The DNA for the CDR3 is TGCAGCGCGGGGACAGTTTCTGGAAACACCATATATTTT.

This chain connects TRBV6-5 to TRBJ1-2; weak D call: TRBD1 (6 bases). The V end was cut by 8 bases, the J end by 7 bases, with 11 bases between. The V gene's germline CDR1 is MNHEY and CDR2 SVGAGI. CDR3 length: 11 amino acids. The CDR3 coding sequence is TGTGCCAGCGGAACAGGGTTTGGCTACACCTTC. This encodes CASGTGFGYTF.